A single sample is the source of the 31 T cell receptor beta chains below, sequenced in a study of PD-L1 blockade in urothelial cancer. Profiled with immunoSEQ multiplex PCR; TCRdb holds only in-frame clones, not every one. This table has 35,000 to 40,000 clones, roughly a third appearing once. Sequenced here: tumor tissue, sampled before atezolizumab (anti-PD-L1) treatment. Source of these receptors: a man aged 60-69 years with urothelial cancer.

This clone was counted a few times. The J gene is TRBJ2-7, the V gene TRBV10-3; D is uncertain. Trimming stripped 10 bases from V and 6 bases from J, with 19 bases between. The length of the CDR3 is 13 residues. CDR1 and CDR2 (germline): ENHRY, SYGVKD. The CDR3 region is CASLSVDSSEQYF. The CDR3, as DNA: TGTGCCAGCCTGAGTGTGGATAGTTCCGAGCAGTACTTC.

J is TRBJ2-3 and V is TRBV18; possible D gene TRBD2, 7 bases. This CDR3 contains 16 residues. CDR1 is KGHSH and CDR2 is LQKENI in the germline V gene. V lost 4 bases, J lost 2 bases, and 16 bases lay in between. The CDR3 DNA reads TGTGCCAGCTCACTGATCGGGGGGCGCAACACAGATACGCAGTATTTT. Protein: CASSLIGGRNTDTQYF.

This clone showed up just once. V usage is TRBV25-1 and J usage is TRBJ2-1, with TRBD2 matching over 10 bases. The CDR3 runs to 16 residues. CDR1 is MGHDK and CDR2 is SYGVNS in the germline V gene. V lost 5 bases, J lost 3 bases, and 7 bases stayed unmatched. The CDR3 spells CASSPSLAGVYNEQFF. Here the CDR3 DNA reads TGTGCCAGCAGTCCCTCCCTAGCGGGGGTCTACAATGAGCAGTTCTTC.

This clone was detected a few times. The chain is built from TRBV5-1 and TRBJ2-1, with 10 bases fitting TRBD2. Unmatched junction bases numbered 7, after V lost 4 bases and J lost 6 bases. This CDR3 comprises 15 residues. Germline values: CDR1 SGHRS, CDR2 YFSETQ. CDR3 protein: CASSVGLAVGNEQFF. DNA for the CDR3: TGCGCCAGCAGCGTAGGACTAGCGGTCGGCAATGAGCAGTTCTTC.

The chain links TRBV18 to TRBJ2-5; 7 nucleotides agree with TRBD2. V dropped 6 bases and J dropped 1; count of bases not matched to a gene: 2. Germline assignment: CDR1 KGHSH and CDR2 LQKENI. This CDR3 is 13 amino acids long. The CDR3 DNA follows: TGTGCCAGCTCGCGACTAGCCCAAGAGACCCAGTACTTC. It yields the protein CASSRLAQETQYF.

This clone was seen at least ten times. The chain employs TRBV6-8 and TRBJ2-5; possibly TRBD2 for D (6 bases). This CDR3 is 13 amino acids long. V lost 4 bases and J 4 bases, leaving 10 bases between the germline ends. CDR1 and CDR2 from the germline V gene are MNHGY and SAAAGT. CDR3 in DNA: TGTGCCAGCAGTTCTCTGGGAGGAGAGACCCAGTACTTC. It codes for CASSSLGGETQYF.

V usage is TRBV5-1 and J usage is TRBJ2-5, with unresolved D. V lost 0 bases and J lost 4, with 13 bases in between. From germline, CDR1 is SGHRS and CDR2 YFSETQ. The CDR3 has 15 amino acids. CDR3: CASSLASVVGETQYF. For the CDR3, the DNA is TGCGCCAGCAGCTTGGCCAGTGTAGTCGGAGAGACCCAGTACTTC.

The rearrangement joins TRBV18 to TRBJ1-6, with D possibly TRBD1 on 6 matching bases. The CDR3 has 15 residues. Germline values: CDR1 KGHSH, CDR2 LQKENI. V was trimmed by 3 bases and J by 7 bases, leaving 13 bases between them. The CDR3 DNA reads as TGTGCCAGCTCACCCCCACAGGGAATGAATTCACCCCTCCACTTT. Protein: CASSPPQGMNSPLHF. Based on the CDR3 plus reference TRBV18 and TRBJ1-6, the full variable domain is NAGVMQNPRHLVRRRGQEARLRCSPMKGHSHVYWYRQLPEEGLKFMVYLQKENIIDESGMPKERFSAEFPKEGPSILRIQQVVRGDSAAYFCASSPPQGMNSPLHFGNGTRLTVT.

Only a few counts were recorded for this clone. The chain uses TRBV30 and TRBJ1-3, with D hard to call. Trimming pared 5 bases from V and 1 base from J, leaving 9 bases between. The CDR3 loop spans 13 amino acids. Germline V gene lookup returns CDR1 GTSNPN and CDR2 SVGIG (reference sequence). The CDR3, as DNA: TGTGCCTGGTCCCCGGGATCTGGAAACACCATATATTTT. Translating it yields CAWSPGSGNTIYF.

In DNA, the CDR3 is TGTGCCAGCAGTTCTCACCAGAACACTGAAGCTTTCTTT. This translates into CASSSHQNTEAFF. V gene TRBV6-8 combines with J gene TRBJ1-1; D unresolved. V lost 4 bases, J lost 1 base, and 7 bases lay in between. The CDR3 runs to 13 residues. The germline CDR1 and CDR2 sequences are MNHGY and SAAAGT.

This clone was seen a handful of times. V is TRBV6-8 and J is TRBJ2-7, with D possibly being TRBD1 (6 bases). The CDR3 extends over 15 amino acids. V dropped 6 bases and J dropped 2 bases, with 17 bases sitting between them. Germline CDR1 MNHGY, CDR2 SAAAGT. The CDR3 DNA is TGTGCCAGCAGATTAAGGGCGGACAGCCCCTACGAGCAGTACTTC. Protein product: CASRLRADSPYEQYF.

The V and J genes are TRBV5-1 and TRBJ2-1; 13 bases are a match to TRBD2. CDR1 and CDR2 (germline): SGHRS, YFSETQ. The CDR3 is made up of 17 amino acids. V was pared by 4 bases and J by 3 bases, with 7 bases of the junction left unmatched. Here the CDR3 DNA reads TGCGCCAGCAGCCCCCGGACTAGCGGGAGCGGCTACAATGAGCAGTTCTTC. It specifies CASSPRTSGSGYNEQFF.

The chain links TRBV11-3 to TRBJ2-2; 11 bases agree with TRBD1. V was clipped by 4 bases and J by 7 bases; unmatched bases: 2. Germline V gene sequence: CDR1 SGHNT, CDR2 YENEEA. The CDR3 consists of 14 residues. The CDR3 DNA sequence: TGTGCCAGCAGCTCCGGGACAGGGGGCGGGGAGCTGTTTTTT. This sequence encodes CASSSGTGGGELFF.

The chain carries TRBV18 and TRBJ2-6; 8 positions match TRBD2. Looked up from germline, CDR1 is KGHSH and CDR2 is LQKENI. Trimming cost V 5 bases and J 2 bases; bases outside gene matches: 2. The CDR3 has 15 residues. The CDR3 region has the DNA TGTGCCAGCTCATCGACTAGCGCTGGGGCCAACGTCCTGACTTTC. This encodes CASSSTSAGANVLTF.

This clone was picked up a small number of times. The chain uses TRBV11-3 and TRBJ2-1; 13 bases are shared with TRBD2. V shed 3 bases and J 10 bases; nucleotides not matched to a gene: 9. This CDR3 contains 16 residues. Germline loops: CDR1 SGHNT, CDR2 YENEEA. The CDR3, as DNA: TGTGCCAGCAGCTTGGGGGGCACTAGCGGGAGGGGAGAGCAGTTCTTC. Encoded protein: CASSLGGTSGRGEQFF.

The chain couples TRBV9 to TRBJ2-1, with 8 bases lining up with TRBD2. Unmatched junction bases numbered 6, after V lost 6 bases and J lost 7 bases. The CDR3 spans 13 residues. From germline, CDR1 is SGDLS and CDR2 YYNGEE. In nucleotides, the CDR3 is TGTGCCAGCAACGAGCGGGAGTGGAATGAGCAGTTCTTC. Translating gives CASNEREWNEQFF.

This clone was picked up a small number of times. The chain joins TRBV6-8 to TRBJ1-2, with 9 positions matching TRBD1. J was trimmed by 1 base and V by 7 bases; bases with no gene match: 4. CDR1 is MNHGY, CDR2 SAAAGT, per germline. There are 14 residues in the CDR3. CDR3 DNA sequence: TGTGCCAGCACCCCGGGACAGGGTAACTATGGCTACACCTTC. Residues: CASTPGQGNYGYTF.

V and J are TRBV5-1 and TRBJ2-7, with D possibly being TRBD2 (7 bases). V was pared by 3 bases and J by 4 bases, with 14 bases between. CDR1 SGHRS and CDR2 YFSETQ come from the germline V gene. The CDR3 consists of 14 residues. The CDR3 protein is CASSWDTGGYEQYF. The CDR3 DNA sequence: TGCGCCAGCAGCTGGGACACGGGAGGTTACGAGCAGTACTTC.

J is TRBJ2-5 and V is TRBV11-3, with TRBD2 matching over 10 bases. The CDR3 totals 15 residues. The V and J ends lost 6 bases and 4 bases, in that order; junction bases with no gene match: 8. CDR1 and CDR2 from the germline V gene are SGHNT and YENEEA. As DNA, the CDR3 is TGTGCCAGCAGGGATATAGCGGGGGGTATAGAGACCCAGTACTTC. It encodes CASRDIAGGIETQYF.

This clone has just a few counts. The gene calls are TRBV6-8 and TRBJ1-3; D gene ambiguous. The ends were cut back, 6 bases at V and 0 bases at J, with 12 bases in the middle. The CDR3 is 15 residues long. Germline CDR1 is MNHGY and CDR2 is SAAAGT. CDR3 bases: TGTGCCAGCAGCCTAACAGACCGCTCTGGAAACACCATATATTTT. This gives the protein CASSLTDRSGNTIYF.

The chain links TRBV10-1 to TRBJ2-7; 8 bases fit TRBD1. Germline assignment: CDR1 WNHNN and CDR2 SYGVQD (reference sequence). The CDR3 has 14 residues. V was clipped by 4 bases and J by 2 bases; unmatched bases: 4. CDR3 sequence (DNA): TGCGCCAGCAGTGCAGGACAGGGCACCTACGAGCAGTACTTC. The encoded protein is CASSAGQGTYEQYF.

This clone was detected only a few times. This chain uses TRBV29-1 with TRBJ2-3; 7 nucleotides align to TRBD2. V shed 5 bases and J 0 bases; nucleotides not matched to a gene: 14. CDR3 size: 17 residues. Germline V CDR1 and CDR2: SQVTM, ANQGSEA. This chain's CDR3 is CSVRKASGYSSTDTQYF. The CDR3 nucleotides read TGCAGCGTTAGAAAAGCTAGCGGATACTCTAGCACAGATACGCAGTATTTT.

This clone has a handful of counts. The chain couples TRBV5-5 to TRBJ1-3; tentatively, D is TRBD1 (6 bases). Trimming removed 1 base at V and 5 bases at J, with 28 bases between. Germline V gene sequence: CDR1 SGHKS, CDR2 YYEKEE (reference sequence). The CDR3 covers 20 residues. The CDR3 here is CASSLISTKLQGSSRNTIYF. The DNA of the CDR3 is TGTGCCAGCAGCTTGATTTCCACCAAACTGCAGGGGTCTTCGAGAAACACCATATATTTT.

The CDR3 protein is CASSIGFTEAFF. DNA of the CDR3: TGTGCCAGTAGTATCGGCTTCACTGAAGCTTTCTTT. This chain joins TRBV19 and TRBJ1-1; D not certain. This CDR3 has 12 residues. Germline CDR1 LNHDA, CDR2 SQIVND (reference sequence). V was pared by 3 bases and J by 4 bases, with 6 bases between.

This chain connects TRBV6-8 to TRBJ1-2; the D gene is possibly TRBD1 (5 bases). With 6 bases removed from V and 4 bases from J, the gap between germline ends came to 15 bases. From germline, CDR1 is MNHGY and CDR2 SAAAGT. The CDR3 runs to 14 residues. The DNA for the CDR3 is TGTGCCAGCAGGGAGGACATCAACCCCTATGGCTACACCTTC. It translates to CASREDINPYGYTF.

This clone turned up a few times. The chain combines TRBV6-8 with TRBJ2-7; 8 bases agree with TRBD1. The germline V gene has CDR1 MNHGY and CDR2 SAAAGT. J gave up 3 bases and V 6 bases, and 10 bases lay outside the gene matches. The CDR3 loop spans 15 amino acids. This chain's CDR3 is CASSQDRDRFYEQYF. The CDR3 DNA is TGTGCCAGCAGCCAGGACAGGGACCGATTCTACGAGCAGTACTTC.

This clone turned up a few times. The genes are TRBV11-3 and TRBJ1-2; the D gene is possibly TRBD1 (5 bases). The germline V gene encodes CDR1 SGHNT and CDR2 YENEEA. V was cut by 3 bases and J by 5 bases, with 13 bases left in between. The CDR3 is made up of 14 amino acids. The DNA for the CDR3 is TGTGCCAGCAGCTTGGTGGGGCGTTGGTATGGCTACACCTTC. Encoded protein: CASSLVGRWYGYTF.

CDR3 sequence reads: CASSLSFGSATNEKLFF. The DNA for the CDR3 is TGTGCCAGCAGTTTATCGTTCGGAAGTGCAACTAATGAAAAACTGTTTTTT. The chain employs TRBV28 and TRBJ1-4; D unclear. The V gene's germline CDR1 is MDHEN and CDR2 SYDVKM. V shed 1 base and J shed 0 bases, with 12 bases lying between them. This CDR3 contains 17 residues.

This clone was seen a handful of times. The chain combines TRBV15 with TRBJ2-3; D unclear. Between the trimmed V and J ends, which lost 3 bases and 2 bases, there was a span of 12 bases. The CDR3 has 15 residues. CDR1 is LNHNV, CDR2 YYDKDF, per germline (reference sequence). In DNA form, the CDR3 reads TGTGCCACCAGCAGTTTCGGGTTTAACACAGATACGCAGTATTTT. Encoded protein: CATSSFGFNTDTQYF.

This clone was counted many times. V usage is TRBV11-3 and J usage is TRBJ2-2, with D uncertain. CDR1 and CDR2 from the germline V gene are SGHNT and YENEEA. There are 16 residues in the CDR3. V gave up 6 bases and J gave up 1 base, with 15 bases separating them. The CDR3 bases are TGTGCCAGCAGTTCAGGCAGGAGAATGAACACCGGGGAGCTGTTTTTT. This sequence encodes CASSSGRRMNTGELFF.

At least ten counts were recorded for this clone. The V and J genes are TRBV5-8 and TRBJ2-5, with TRBD1 matching 12 bases. V lost 4 bases to trimming and J lost 4 bases; unmatched junction nucleotides: 8. There are 16 residues in the CDR3. Germline V CDR1 and CDR2: SGHTS, YDEGEE. The CDR3 loop reads CASSPRRDRGPETQYF. The CDR3 bases are TGTGCCAGCAGCCCTAGGAGGGACAGGGGGCCAGAGACCCAGTACTTC.